A single sample is the source of the 4 T cell receptor beta chains below, sequenced in a study of T cell responses to AZD1222 COVID-19 vaccine. Only in-frame clones appear in the TCRdb table, and some are missing; sequencing was by immunoSEQ multiplex PCR. The data contain roughly 200,000 clones, 90% to 95% of them singletons. Sequences were derived from peripheral blood, sampled 28 days after the second AZD1222 dose. All receptors come from an adult who received the AZD1222 COVID-19 vaccine.

The V and J genes are TRBV28 and TRBJ1-6; possible D gene TRBD1, 6 bases. Trimming left V 3 bases short and J 12 bases short, with 6 bases between. The CDR3 is 11 residues long. Germline loops: CDR1 MDHEN, CDR2 SYDVKM. The CDR3 here is CASSLTGPLHF. In nucleotides, the CDR3 is TGTGCCAGCAGTTTGACAGGACCCCTCCACTTT.

The chain carries TRBV4-1 and TRBJ2-5, with D tentatively TRBD1 (6 bases). The length of the CDR3 is 14 residues. V dropped 3 bases and J dropped 2 bases, with 10 bases sitting between them. Germline CDR1 is MGHRA and CDR2 is YSYEKL. CDR3 region: CASSQGTKQETQYF. The CDR3 DNA follows: TGCGCCAGCAGCCAGGGGACAAAGCAAGAGACCCAGTACTTC.

The chain combines TRBV5-4 with TRBJ1-6, with D tentatively TRBD1 (6 bases). The CDR3 sequence is 16 residues long. V lost 5 bases to trimming and J lost 7 bases, with 19 bases between them. Germline V CDR1 and CDR2: SGHNT, YYREEE (reference sequence). The CDR3 bases are TGTGCCAGCAGGCCGGGTGGCAGGGGCGGGAATTCACCCCTCCACTTT. This translates into CASRPGGRGGNSPLHF.

The chain has TRBV7-9 and TRBJ1-1; TRBD1 might be the D (5 bases). The CDR3 sequence is 12 residues long. The V gene's germline CDR1 is SEHNR and CDR2 FQNEAQ (reference sequence). The V end lost 6 bases, the J end lost 10 bases, and 15 bases lay between the germline ends. The CDR3 sequence is CASSMGVIGAFF. For the CDR3, the DNA is TGTGCCAGCAGTATGGGGGTAATTGGAGCTTTCTTT.